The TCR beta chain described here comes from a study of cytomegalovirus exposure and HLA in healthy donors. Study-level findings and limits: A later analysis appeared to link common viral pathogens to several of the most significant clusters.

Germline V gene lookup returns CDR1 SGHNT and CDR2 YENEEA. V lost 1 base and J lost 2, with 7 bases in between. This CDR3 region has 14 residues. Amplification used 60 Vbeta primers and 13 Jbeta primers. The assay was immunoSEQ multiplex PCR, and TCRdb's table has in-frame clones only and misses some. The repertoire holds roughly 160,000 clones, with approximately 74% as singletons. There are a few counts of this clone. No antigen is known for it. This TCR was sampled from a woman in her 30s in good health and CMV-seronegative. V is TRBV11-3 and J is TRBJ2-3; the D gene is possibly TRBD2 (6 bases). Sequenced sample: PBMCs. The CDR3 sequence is CASSLGGTTDTQYF. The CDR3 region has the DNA TGTGCCAGCAGCTTAGGCGGGACCACAGATACGCAGTATTTT.